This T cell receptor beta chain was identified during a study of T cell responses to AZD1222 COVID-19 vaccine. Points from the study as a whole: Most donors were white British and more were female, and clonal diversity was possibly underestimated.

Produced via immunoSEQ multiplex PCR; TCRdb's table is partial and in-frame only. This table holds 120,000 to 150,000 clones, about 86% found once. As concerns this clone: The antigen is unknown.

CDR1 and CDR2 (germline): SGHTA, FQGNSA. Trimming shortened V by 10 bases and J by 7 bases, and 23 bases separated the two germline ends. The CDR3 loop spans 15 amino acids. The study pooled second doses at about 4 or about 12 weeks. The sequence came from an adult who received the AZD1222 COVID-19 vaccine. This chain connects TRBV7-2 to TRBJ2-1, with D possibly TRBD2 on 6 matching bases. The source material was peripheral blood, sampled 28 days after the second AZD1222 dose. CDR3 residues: CATAEGIPRGNEQFF. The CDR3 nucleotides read TGTGCCACTGCGGAGGGGATCCCGAGGGGTAATGAGCAGTTCTTC.